The 30 T cell receptor beta chains listed next were all sequenced from one sample in a study of T cell responses to AZD1222 COVID-19 vaccine. Data came from immunoSEQ multiplex PCR; TCRdb stores just in-frame clones and leaves some out. The table has approximately 170,000 clones, over 75% seen once. The specimen comprised peripheral blood, sampled on day 0 of AZD1222 vaccination. The receptors here all came from an adult in good health.

V gene TRBV6-5 combines with J gene TRBJ1-2, with 7 bases lining up with TRBD1. In germline, CDR1 is MNHEY, CDR2 SVGAGI. V lost 6 bases, J lost 4 bases, and 8 bases stayed unmatched. This CDR3 has 14 amino acids. The CDR3 DNA reads as TGTGCCAGCAGAAGGGTGGGACAGACCTATGGCTACACCTTC. This encodes CASRRVGQTYGYTF.

In this sample, this clone turned up once. This chain connects TRBV5-5 to TRBJ2-7; TRBD1 matches at 9 bases. The CDR3 covers 15 residues. Germline assignment: CDR1 SGHKS and CDR2 YYEKEE (reference sequence). V was clipped by 4 bases and J by 3 bases; unmatched bases: 8. The CDR3 here is CASSRQPGQGYEQYV. CDR3 coding DNA: TGTGCCAGCAGCAGACAACCGGGACAGGGCTACGAGCAGTACGTC.

CDR3 sequence (DNA): TGTGCCAGCAGCCCGGAGTTTGACTTCTATGGCTACACCTTC. Translated, it gives CASSPEFDFYGYTF. This rearrangement joins TRBV5-6 to TRBJ1-2; no clear D gene. Germline loops: CDR1 SGHDT, CDR2 YYEEEE. Trimming removed 4 bases at V and 4 bases at J, with 14 bases between. The CDR3 is 14 amino acids.

This clone was recorded once. CDR3: CASSELSTGSPLHF. In DNA form, the CDR3 reads TGTGCCAGCAGTGAACTTTCAACTGGATCACCCCTCCACTTT. The chain carries TRBV2 and TRBJ1-6; D is undetermined. CDR1 and CDR2 from the germline V gene are SNHLY and FYNNEI. With 2 bases removed from V and 10 bases from J, the gap between germline ends came to 12 bases. The CDR3 is 14 amino acids.

This chain links TRBV29-1 with TRBJ1-1, with TRBD1 matching over 10 bases. There are 12 residues in the CDR3. The trim removed 5 bases at V and 4 bases at J, leaving 1 base unmatched. Per germline, CDR1 SQVTM and CDR2 ANQGSEA. This CDR3 reads CSVWTGGTEAFF. The DNA of the CDR3 is TGCAGCGTTTGGACAGGGGGCACTGAAGCTTTCTTT.

The chain has TRBV5-6 and TRBJ1-4, with unresolved D. The germline CDR1 and CDR2 sequences are SGHDT and YYEEEE. The CDR3 spans 14 residues. V lost 5 bases and J 7 bases, leaving 15 bases between the germline ends. Here the CDR3 reads CASSETFSGEKLFF. The CDR3 DNA is TGTGCCAGCAGTGAGACCTTTTCGGGTGAAAAACTGTTTTTT.

This clone has just a few counts. The V call is TRBV4-1, the J call TRBJ2-7; 7 bases are shared with TRBD1. Germline V CDR1 and CDR2: MGHRA, YSYEKL. The junction had 5 bases not matched to a gene; V was cut back by 0 bases and J by 3 bases. The CDR3 consists of 15 residues. As DNA, the CDR3 is TGCGCCAGCAGCCAAGAGTGGGCAGGGGGCTACGAGCAGTACTTC. Its translation is CASSQEWAGGYEQYF.

The chain uses TRBV5-8 and TRBJ1-6, with 9 bases identical to TRBD1. The CDR3 is made up of 17 amino acids. Germline V lookup: CDR1 SGHTS, CDR2 YDEGEE. The V gene end was trimmed by 4 bases and the J gene end by 4 bases; junction bases not matched to a gene: 9. The CDR3: CASSGDRAVLYNSPLHF. The CDR3 nucleotides are TGTGCCAGCAGCGGGGACAGGGCCGTTTTGTATAATTCACCCCTCCACTTT.

This clone was recorded once. The chain carries TRBV7-2 and TRBJ2-7; D remains ambiguous. The CDR3 runs to 12 residues. The germline V gene encodes CDR1 SGHTA and CDR2 FQGNSA. V gave up 0 bases and J gave up 5 bases, with 5 bases separating them. CDR3 sequence: CASSLAMNEQYF. CDR3 sequence (DNA): TGTGCCAGCAGCTTAGCGATGAACGAGCAGTACTTC.

V is TRBV9 and J is TRBJ2-7, with D perhaps matching TRBD1 (5 bases). Germline values: CDR1 SGDLS, CDR2 YYNGEE. The CDR3 contains 15 residues. Trimming shortened V by 4 bases and J by 2 bases, and 16 bases separated the two germline ends. CDR3 protein: CASSPPRAPTYEQYF. For the CDR3, the DNA is TGTGCCAGCAGCCCTCCCAGGGCCCCAACCTACGAGCAGTACTTC. Based on the CDR3 plus reference TRBV9 and TRBJ2-7, the full variable domain is DSGVTQTPKHLITATGQRVTLRCSPRSGDLSVYWYQQSLDQGLQFLIQYYNGEERAKGNILERFSAQQFPDLHSELNLSSLELGDSALYFCASSPPRAPTYEQYFGPGTRLTVT.

The chain recombines TRBV6-5 with TRBJ2-1; D call uncertain. Trimming removed 10 bases from V and 0 bases from J, with 16 bases in between. This CDR3 is 15 amino acids long. Per germline, CDR1 MNHEY and CDR2 SVGAGI. The CDR3 region is CATRPWRISYNEQFF. In DNA form, the CDR3 reads TGTGCCACCAGGCCGTGGCGGATCTCCTACAATGAGCAGTTCTTC.

The chain couples TRBV19 to TRBJ2-4; D may be TRBD1 (5 bases). The CDR3 length is 15 residues. V gave up 5 bases and J gave up 0 bases, with 11 bases separating them. The V gene's germline CDR1 is LNHDA and CDR2 SQIVND (reference sequence). CDR3 region: CASSPQGRAKNIQYF. Written as DNA, the CDR3 is TGTGCCAGTAGTCCCCAGGGAAGAGCCAAAAACATTCAGTACTTC.

The chain combines TRBV6-5 with TRBJ2-3; 10 bases are a match to TRBD2. V dropped 6 bases and J dropped 7; count of bases not matched to a gene: 7. This CDR3 is 14 amino acids long. Germline CDR1 and CDR2: MNHEY and SVGAGI. As DNA, the CDR3 is TGTGCCAGCAGACCAGCGGGGGGGCCATATACGCAGTATTTT. Protein: CASRPAGGPYTQYF.

This clone turned up a few times. The chain employs TRBV27 and TRBJ1-5, with 9 nucleotides matching TRBD1. The V and J ends lost 5 bases and 7 bases, in that order; junction bases with no gene match: 6. This CDR3 comprises 14 residues. Germline loops: CDR1 MNHEY, CDR2 SMNVEV (reference sequence). The CDR3 loop reads CASSRQGVRQPQHF. Here the CDR3 DNA reads TGTGCCAGCAGTCGACAGGGGGTGAGACAGCCCCAGCATTTT.

This chain uses TRBV5-5 with TRBJ1-6; D ambiguous. CDR1 is SGHKS and CDR2 is YYEKEE in the germline V gene (reference sequence). Trimming took 0 bases from V and 9 from J, leaving 4 bases between them. The CDR3 runs 12 residues. In DNA form, the CDR3 reads TGTGCCAGCAGCTTGGGCGGTTCACCCCTCCACTTT. It codes for CASSLGGSPLHF.

V and J are TRBV19 and TRBJ1-3; no clear D. This CDR3 has 11 residues. Germline V gives CDR1 LNHDA, CDR2 SQIVND (reference sequence). Between the trimmed V and J ends, which lost 10 bases and 2 bases, there was a span of 6 bases. For the CDR3, the DNA is TGTGCCACCAATACTGGAAACACCATATATTTT. Amino acids: CATNTGNTIYF.

The chain combines TRBV28 with TRBJ2-2, with 7 bases aligning to TRBD1. The CDR3 is 15 residues long. The germline V gene has CDR1 MDHEN and CDR2 SYDVKM. Trimming at V came to 5 bases and at J to 2 bases, leaving 5 bases not matched to a gene. The CDR3 spells CASSRGQVNTGELFF. The CDR3 DNA sequence: TGTGCCAGCAGTCGTGGACAGGTTAACACCGGGGAGCTGTTTTTT.

The V gene is TRBV11-2, the J gene TRBJ1-2; D might be TRBD1 (5 bases). The CDR3 contains 14 residues. Germline V lookup: CDR1 SGHAT, CDR2 FQNNGV. Trimming took off 1 base at V and 5 bases at J, with 11 bases between the two ends. CDR3 sequence: CASSLAQGPYGYTF. CDR3 coding DNA: TGTGCCAGCAGCTTAGCCCAGGGCCCATATGGCTACACCTTC.

This clone was seen only once. The chain uses TRBV28 and TRBJ1-1; no reliable D call. The germline V gene has CDR1 MDHEN and CDR2 SYDVKM. Between the trimmed V and J ends, which lost 6 bases and 1 base, there was a span of 9 bases. The CDR3 is made up of 13 amino acids. This CDR3 is CASSRRKNTEAFF. The CDR3 bases are TGTGCCAGCAGCCGCAGGAAGAACACTGAAGCTTTCTTT.

The chain combines TRBV4-1 with TRBJ2-1, with D uncertain. V lost 0 bases and J lost 7, with 10 bases in between. Germline CDR1 MGHRA, CDR2 YSYEKL. The CDR3 spans 14 residues. The CDR3 sequence is CASSQERDGNEQFF. In nucleotides, the CDR3 is TGCGCCAGCAGCCAAGAAAGAGATGGGAATGAGCAGTTCTTC.

There are many counts of this clone. This chain links TRBV6-5 with TRBJ2-3; D remains unclear. CDR1 and CDR2 from the germline V gene are MNHEY and SVGAGI. V dropped 6 bases and J dropped 1 base, with 11 bases sitting between them. The CDR3 totals 14 residues. The CDR3 loop is CASRNTLGTDTQYF. In DNA, the CDR3 is TGTGCCAGCAGGAATACTCTTGGCACAGATACGCAGTATTTT.

Written as DNA, the CDR3 is TGTGCCAGCAGTCTACAGGGTAAACATTCACCCCTCCACTTT. Translation: CASSLQGKHSPLHF. The rearrangement links TRBV27 to TRBJ1-6; possible D gene TRBD1, 6 bases. CDR3 length: 14 residues. With 5 bases removed from V and 8 bases from J, the gap between germline ends came to 13 bases. Germline values: CDR1 MNHEY, CDR2 SMNVEV (reference sequence).

J is TRBJ2-7 and V is TRBV2; D may be TRBD1 (5 bases). The V gene's germline CDR1 is SNHLY and CDR2 FYNNEI. V was pared by 6 bases and J by 1 base, with 16 bases between. The length of the CDR3 is 15 residues. In DNA form, the CDR3 reads TGTGCCAGCAGCCGCGAACTTCAGGGTTCCTACGAGCAGTACGTC. Protein product: CASSRELQGSYEQYV.

This clone is a singleton in its sample. V is TRBV6-5 and J is TRBJ1-1; 7 bases are a match to TRBD1. V shed 5 bases, J shed 1 base, and the junction held 1 base outside the gene matches. The CDR3 consists of 13 residues. The germline V gene encodes CDR1 MNHEY and CDR2 SVGAGI. The chain's CDR3 is CASSRDRNTEAFF. The CDR3 DNA is TGTGCCAGCAGTCGGGACAGGAACACTGAAGCTTTCTTT.

The CDR3 is CAISESGAGNGDEQYV. CDR3 in DNA: TGTGCCATCAGTGAGTCTGGGGCGGGAAATGGAGACGAGCAGTACGTC. The chain joins TRBV10-3 to TRBJ2-7; TRBD2 is a possible D gene (6 bases). The ends were cut back, 0 bases at V and 5 bases at J, with 17 bases in the middle. The CDR3 is made up of 16 amino acids. The germline V gene has CDR1 ENHRY and CDR2 SYGVKD.

The chain recombines TRBV12-3 or TRBV12-4 with TRBJ2-2; TRBD1 is a possible D gene (5 bases). The CDR3 covers 13 residues. Trimming left V 11 bases short and J 7 bases short, with 17 bases between. Here the CDR3 reads CALRQGLGGELFF. The DNA of the CDR3 is TGTGCCCTGCGGCAGGGCCTTGGCGGGGAGCTGTTTTTT.

The rearrangement joins TRBV28 to TRBJ2-1; tentatively, D is TRBD1 or TRBD2 (5 bases each). CDR1 and CDR2 from the germline V gene are MDHEN and SYDVKM. V dropped 6 bases and J dropped 6 bases, with 21 bases sitting between them. The CDR3 runs to 16 residues. CDR3 region: CASRLGPGTAFNEQFF. Here the CDR3 DNA reads TGTGCCAGCAGGCTGGGGCCGGGGACGGCCTTCAATGAGCAGTTCTTC.

The gene calls are TRBV11-2 and TRBJ2-7, with D perhaps TRBD1 (7 bases). The ends were cut back, 3 bases at V and 2 bases at J, with 11 bases in the middle. This CDR3 region has 14 residues. Germline CDR1 is SGHAT and CDR2 is FQNNGV. CDR3 DNA sequence: TGTGCCAGCAGCTTCAGGGGGGAAACCTACGAGCAGTACTTC. Protein: CASSFRGETYEQYF.

The chain links TRBV6-2 or TRBV6-3 to TRBJ1-2; 9 bases are a match to TRBD1. The CDR3 is 16 amino acids. V gave up 4 bases and J gave up 6 bases; unmatched junction bases: 12. Germline V gene sequence: CDR1 MNHEY, CDR2 SVGEGT. In DNA, the CDR3 is TGTGCCAGCAGTTTCCGACCGGGACAGGGTATGAATGGCTACACCTTC. It specifies CASSFRPGQGMNGYTF.

About this clone itself: The same CDR3 arises from other DNA sequences in this sample as well. The chain carries TRBV27 and TRBJ1-5; D is unresolved. This CDR3 contains 14 residues. Trimming left V 2 bases short and J 0 bases short, with 5 bases between. The germline V gene has CDR1 MNHEY and CDR2 SMNVEV (reference sequence). The CDR3 spells CASSLRDSNQPQHF. CDR3 sequence (DNA): TGTGCCAGCAGTTTAAGGGATAGCAATCAGCCCCAGCATTTT.